These 19 T cell receptor beta chains came from one sample sequenced in a study of long-term antiretroviral therapy in people with HIV. Samples were assayed with immunoSEQ v3.0 at survey level. Profiling relied on immunoSEQ multiplex PCR, and the TCRdb table lists in-frame clones only, not all of them. The sample yields about 36,000 clones, around 94% seen once. The sample in question was unsorted PBMCs, obtained 4.1 years after starting antiretroviral therapy. The receptors were sampled from a woman between 50 and 59 years old with HIV.

The chain is built from TRBV9 and TRBJ2-5, with unresolved D. Germline V gene lookup returns CDR1 SGDLS and CDR2 YYNGEE. With 0 bases removed from V and 5 bases from J, the gap between germline ends came to 14 bases. There are 15 residues in the CDR3. CDR3 coding DNA: TGTGCCAGCAGCGTAGATCAGGCCTCATGGGAGACCCAGTACTTC. Protein sequence: CASSVDQASWETQYF.

The chain is built from TRBV27 and TRBJ2-5, with 8 bases identical to TRBD2. From germline, CDR1 is MNHEY and CDR2 SMNVEV (reference sequence). This CDR3 is 17 amino acids long. With V trimmed by 5 bases and J by 3 bases, 14 bases remained unmatched. The CDR3 sequence: CASSRSPGTRTEETQYF. DNA of the CDR3: TGTGCCAGCAGTCGGTCCCCCGGGACTAGAACCGAAGAGACCCAGTACTTC.

The chain joins TRBV4-2 to TRBJ2-3, with 10 nucleotides matching TRBD2. CDR1 is LGHNA and CDR2 is YNFKEQ in the germline V gene. This CDR3 comprises 16 residues. V dropped 4 bases and J dropped 1; count of bases not matched to a gene: 5. The CDR3 coding sequence is TGTGCCAGCAGCCCTAGCCTAGCGGGGGGCACAGATACGCAGTATTTT. Translated: CASSPSLAGGTDTQYF.

The V call is TRBV18, the J call TRBJ1-2; possibly TRBD1 for D (5 bases). This CDR3 contains 13 residues. Trimming left V 3 bases short and J 8 bases short, with 13 bases between. Germline V CDR1 and CDR2: KGHSH, LQKENI. CDR3 sequence (DNA): TGTGCCAGCTCACCCGAACAGGAGGGGGGCTACACCTTC. This gives the protein CASSPEQEGGYTF.

The V and J genes are TRBV27 and TRBJ2-5; D remains ambiguous. Trimming stripped 4 bases from V and 4 bases from J, with 10 bases between. CDR3 length equals 13 residues. Per germline, CDR1 MNHEY and CDR2 SMNVEV (reference sequence). The CDR3 sequence is CASSWAASETQYF. The CDR3 nucleotides read TGTGCCAGCAGTTGGGCCGCGTCAGAGACCCAGTACTTC.

The V and J genes are TRBV19 and TRBJ2-7; TRBD1 is a possible D gene (6 bases). V lost 5 bases, J lost 3 bases, and 11 bases lay in between. Germline loops: CDR1 LNHDA, CDR2 SQIVND (reference sequence). This CDR3 has 13 residues. The CDR3 nucleotides read TGTGCCAGTAGTCACAGGGCTAACTACGAGCAGTACTTC. The encoded protein is CASSHRANYEQYF.

The rearrangement joins TRBV10-1 to TRBJ2-3; D possibly corresponds to TRBD1 (5 bases). Trimming shortened V by 3 bases and J by 2 bases, and 12 bases separated the two germline ends. The CDR3 is 15 residues long. The germline V gene encodes CDR1 WNHNN and CDR2 SYGVQD (reference sequence). The CDR3 reads CASSENLTDTDTQYF. The CDR3 nucleotides are TGCGCCAGCAGTGAAAACTTGACAGACACAGATACGCAGTATTTT.

The V and J genes are TRBV6-5 and TRBJ2-4, with D perhaps matching TRBD2 (5 bases). The CDR3 length is 16 residues. Trimming pared 0 bases from V and 0 bases from J, leaving 9 bases between. The germline V gene encodes CDR1 MNHEY and CDR2 SVGAGI. The CDR3 region is CASSYSASGAKNIQYF. CDR3 DNA: TGTGCCAGCAGTTACTCGGCCAGCGGAGCCAAAAACATTCAGTACTTC.

The chain combines TRBV5-5 with TRBJ2-6; D assignment may be TRBD1 or TRBD2 (5 bases each). V was shortened by 4 bases and J by 7 bases, with 9 bases between the two germline ends. CDR1 SGHKS and CDR2 YYEKEE come from the germline V gene (reference sequence). The CDR3 spans 13 residues. CDR3 loop: CASSTWDANVLTF. The CDR3 coding sequence is TGTGCCAGCAGCACCTGGGACGCCAACGTCCTGACTTTC.

This clone was seen only a few times. This rearrangement joins TRBV7-9 to TRBJ2-2, with 14 bases fitting TRBD2. CDR3 length equals 17 residues. Germline loops: CDR1 SEHNR, CDR2 FQNEAQ (reference sequence). With V trimmed by 6 bases and J by 3 bases, 6 bases remained unmatched. This CDR3 reads CASSTGTSGGYTGELFF. The CDR3 DNA sequence: TGTGCCAGCAGTACCGGGACTAGCGGGGGATACACCGGGGAGCTGTTTTTT.

With regard to this clone: The germline gene is not matched at one end of the junction; a read error may be the cause. The chain uses TRBV20-1 and TRBJ2-7; D is perhaps TRBD1 (5 bases). Germline CDR1 DFQATT, CDR2 SNEGSKA (reference sequence). The CDR3 covers 10 residues. The CDR3 DNA sequence: TGCAGTGCTGGAAGACAGTCGCAGCACTTC. It is translated as CSAGRQSQHF.

The V gene is TRBV14, the J gene TRBJ1-1; the D is unclear. Germline lookup yields CDR1 SGHDN and CDR2 FVKESK. The CDR3 runs 15 residues. Between the trimmed V and J ends, which lost 0 bases and 4 bases, there was a span of 12 bases. CDR3 residues: CASSQDSGSSTEAFF. CDR3 nucleotides: TGTGCCAGCAGCCAAGATTCGGGCAGCTCCACTGAAGCTTTCTTT.

This chain joins TRBV30 and TRBJ1-1, with 7 bases aligning to TRBD1. V was pared by 5 bases and J by 0 bases, with 6 bases of the junction left unmatched. Per the germline V gene, CDR1 is GTSNPN and CDR2 is SVGIG (reference sequence). This CDR3 contains 14 residues. CDR3 sequence (DNA): TGTGCCTGGGGGAGGGGGCAGATGAACACTGAAGCTTTCTTT. Encoded protein: CAWGRGQMNTEAFF.

The rearrangement links TRBV20-1 to TRBJ2-7, with D hard to call. Trimming left V 6 bases short and J 5 bases short, with 11 bases between. In germline, CDR1 is DFQATT, CDR2 SNEGSKA (reference sequence). CDR3 size: 11 residues. CDR3 coding DNA: TGCAGTGCAAAGGGCCAGAACGAGCAGTACTTC. Amino acid sequence: CSAKGQNEQYF.

This chain joins TRBV10-3 and TRBJ2-7; D call uncertain. The CDR3 length is 11 residues. V was shortened by 4 bases and J by 3 bases, with 4 bases between the two germline ends. Germline V gives CDR1 ENHRY, CDR2 SYGVKD. CDR3 residues: CAISADYEQYF. As DNA, the CDR3 is TGTGCCATCAGTGCCGACTACGAGCAGTACTTC.

The chain links TRBV29-1 to TRBJ2-3; 10 bases line up with TRBD2. CDR1 and CDR2 (germline): SQVTM, ANQGSEA. The junction had 13 bases not matched to a gene; V was cut back by 5 bases and J by 8 bases. The CDR3 runs 15 residues. The CDR3 here is CSVNQRGGLSATQYF. CDR3 coding DNA: TGCAGCGTTAACCAGCGGGGGGGCCTGTCTGCTACGCAGTATTTT.

The gene calls are TRBV7-9 and TRBJ1-4; D call uncertain. Trimming removed 5 bases at V and 10 bases at J, with 17 bases between. The CDR3 sequence is 14 residues long. Germline V CDR1 and CDR2: SEHNR, FQNEAQ (reference sequence). For the CDR3, the DNA is TGTGCCAGCAGCGTTGCCGGCACCCTGGTAAAACTGTTTTTT. This sequence encodes CASSVAGTLVKLFF.

The chain uses TRBV6-6 and TRBJ2-7; TRBD2 is a possible D gene (7 bases). CDR3 length: 15 amino acids. Germline V gives CDR1 MNHNY, CDR2 SVGAGI (reference sequence). Deletions cut 5 bases from V and 0 bases from J, with 14 bases between. The CDR3 DNA reads as TGTGCCAGCAGTGGGGTGGGGGGGGCCTCCTACGAGCAGTACTTC. Protein sequence: CASSGVGGASYEQYF.

CDR3 loop: CASSPRGGSYNEQFF. Written as DNA, the CDR3 is TGTGCCAGCAGCCCCCGGGGGGGGTCCTACAATGAGCAGTTCTTC. J is TRBJ2-1 and V is TRBV7-9; 8 nucleotides match TRBD2. Germline CDR1 SEHNR, CDR2 FQNEAQ (reference sequence). This CDR3 contains 15 residues. The V segment lost 5 bases and the J segment 1 base; nucleotides outside the gene matches: 4. Full variable domain (rest looked up from reference TRBV7-9 and TRBJ2-1): DTGVSQNPRHKITKRGQNVTFRCDPISEHNRLYWYRQTLGQGPEFLTYFQNEAQLEKSRLLSDRFSAERPKGSFSTLEIQRTEQGDSAMYLCASSPRGGSYNEQFFGPGTRLTVL.